This TCR beta chain was identified in a study of blood T cell repertoires in COVID-19. This clone appeared once. Profiling relied on immunoSEQ multiplex PCR, and the TCRdb table lists in-frame clones only, not all of them. Of over 250,000 clones in the sample, around 89% were seen once. Donors were grouped by their self-reported clinical history. Cohort 3 recovered donors had two negative PCRs, clearance, or symptom resolution. Trimming removed 4 bases at V and 3 bases at J, with 12 bases between. Germline V gene data show CDR1 as LGHNA and CDR2 as YNFKEQ. This CDR3 comprises 14 residues. This receptor was identified in a woman between 45 and 60 years old who had recovered from COVID-19. The sequenced sample was PBMCs or T cells enriched from blood (not recorded which). This rearrangement joins TRBV4-2 to TRBJ1-2; a weak D match, TRBD1 (5 bases). The CDR3 sequence: CASSPDGGYYGYTF. DNA of the CDR3: TGTGCCAGCAGCCCAGATGGGGGGTACTATGGCTACACCTTC.